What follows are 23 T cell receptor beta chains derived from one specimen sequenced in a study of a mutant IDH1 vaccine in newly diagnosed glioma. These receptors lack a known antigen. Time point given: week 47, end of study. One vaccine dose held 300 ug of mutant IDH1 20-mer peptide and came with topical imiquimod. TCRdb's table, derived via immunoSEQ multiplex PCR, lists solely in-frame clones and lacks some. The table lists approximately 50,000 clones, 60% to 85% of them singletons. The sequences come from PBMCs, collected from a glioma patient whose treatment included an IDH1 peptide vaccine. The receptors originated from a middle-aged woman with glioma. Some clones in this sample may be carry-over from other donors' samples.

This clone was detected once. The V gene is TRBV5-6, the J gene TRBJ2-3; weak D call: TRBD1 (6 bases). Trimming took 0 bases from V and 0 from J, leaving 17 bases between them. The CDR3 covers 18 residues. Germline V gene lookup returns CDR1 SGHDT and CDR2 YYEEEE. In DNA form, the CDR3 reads TGTGCCAGCAGCTTGGGATTCTCCGGGACATTTAGCACAGATACGCAGTATTTT. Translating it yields CASSLGFSGTFSTDTQYF.

CDR3 in DNA: TGTGCCAGCAGCTCGGCCGGGGACCACGAGCAGTACTTC. This codes for CASSSAGDHEQYF. The chain joins TRBV5-6 to TRBJ2-7, with D possibly being TRBD1 or TRBD2 (5 bases each). CDR3 length: 13 amino acids. V gave up 3 bases and J gave up 5 bases, with 12 bases separating them. CDR1 is SGHDT and CDR2 is YYEEEE in the germline V gene.

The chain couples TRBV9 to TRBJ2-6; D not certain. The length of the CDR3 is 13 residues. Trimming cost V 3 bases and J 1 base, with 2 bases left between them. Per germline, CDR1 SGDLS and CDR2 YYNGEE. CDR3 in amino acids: CASSASGANVLTF. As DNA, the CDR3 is TGTGCCAGCAGCGCGTCTGGGGCCAACGTCCTGACTTTC.

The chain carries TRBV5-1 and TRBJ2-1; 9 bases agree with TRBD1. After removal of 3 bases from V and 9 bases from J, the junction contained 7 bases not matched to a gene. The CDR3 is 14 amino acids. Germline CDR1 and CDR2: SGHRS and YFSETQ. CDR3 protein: CASSSGTGSGEQFF. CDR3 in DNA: TGCGCCAGCAGCTCCGGGACAGGGTCCGGTGAGCAGTTCTTC.

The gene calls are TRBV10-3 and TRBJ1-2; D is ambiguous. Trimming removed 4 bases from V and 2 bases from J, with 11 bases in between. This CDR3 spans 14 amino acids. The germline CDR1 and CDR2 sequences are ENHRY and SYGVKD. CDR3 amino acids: CAISATHPNYGYTF. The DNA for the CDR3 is TGTGCCATCAGTGCCACCCATCCAAACTATGGCTACACCTTC.

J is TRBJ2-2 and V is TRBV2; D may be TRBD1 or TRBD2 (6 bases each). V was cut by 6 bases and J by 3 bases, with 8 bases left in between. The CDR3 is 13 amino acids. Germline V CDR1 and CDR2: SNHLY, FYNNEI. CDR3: CASREGDTGELFF. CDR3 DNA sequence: TGTGCCAGCAGGGAGGGGGACACCGGGGAGCTGTTTTTT. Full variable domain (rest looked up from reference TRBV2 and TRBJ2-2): EPEVTQTPSHQVTQMGQEVILRCVPISNHLYFYWYRQILGQKVEFLVSFYNNEISEKSEIFDDQFSVERPDGSNFTLKIRSTKLEDSAMYFCASREGDTGELFFGEGSRLTVL.

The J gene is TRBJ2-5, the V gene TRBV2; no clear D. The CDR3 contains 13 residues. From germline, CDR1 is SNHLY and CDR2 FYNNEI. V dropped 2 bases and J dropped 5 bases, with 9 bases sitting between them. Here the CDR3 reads CASSEQGMETQYF. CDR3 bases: TGTGCCAGCAGTGAACAAGGGATGGAGACCCAGTACTTC.

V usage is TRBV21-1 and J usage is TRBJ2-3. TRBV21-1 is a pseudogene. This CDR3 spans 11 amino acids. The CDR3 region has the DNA TGTGCCAGCCCAAGGACAGATACGCAGTATTTT. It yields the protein CASPRTDTQYF.

The CDR3 region has the DNA TGCGCCAGCAGCTTGGGCCAGGGACAGGGATATGGCTACACCTTC. Translation: CASSLGQGQGYGYTF. The chain couples TRBV5-1 to TRBJ1-2, with 9 bases matching TRBD1. V shed 0 bases, J shed 5 bases, and the junction held 5 bases outside the gene matches. The germline V gene encodes CDR1 SGHRS and CDR2 YFSETQ. The CDR3 contains 15 residues.

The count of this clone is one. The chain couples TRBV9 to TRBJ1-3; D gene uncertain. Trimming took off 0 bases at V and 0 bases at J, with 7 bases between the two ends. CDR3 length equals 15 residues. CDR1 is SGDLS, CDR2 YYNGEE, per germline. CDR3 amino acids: CASSVASSSGNTIYF. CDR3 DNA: TGTGCCAGCAGCGTAGCTTCAAGCTCTGGAAACACCATATATTTT. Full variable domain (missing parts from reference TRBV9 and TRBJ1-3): DSGVTQTPKHLITATGQRVTLRCSPRSGDLSVYWYQQSLDQGLQFLIQYYNGEERAKGNILERFSAQQFPDLHSELNLSSLELGDSALYFCASSVASSSGNTIYFGEGSWLTVV.

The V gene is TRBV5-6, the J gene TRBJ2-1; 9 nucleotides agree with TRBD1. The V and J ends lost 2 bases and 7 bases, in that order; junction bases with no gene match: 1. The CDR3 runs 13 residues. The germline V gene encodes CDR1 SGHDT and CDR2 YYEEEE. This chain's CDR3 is CASSLGQGNEQFF. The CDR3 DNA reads TGTGCCAGCAGCTTAGGACAGGGGAATGAGCAGTTCTTC.

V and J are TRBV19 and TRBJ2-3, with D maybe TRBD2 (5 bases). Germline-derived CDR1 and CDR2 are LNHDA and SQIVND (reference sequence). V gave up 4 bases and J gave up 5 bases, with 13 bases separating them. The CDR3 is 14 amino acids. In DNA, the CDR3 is TGTGCCAGTAGTAAGCCGGGGTTCGGAGATACGCAGTATTTT. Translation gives CASSKPGFGDTQYF.

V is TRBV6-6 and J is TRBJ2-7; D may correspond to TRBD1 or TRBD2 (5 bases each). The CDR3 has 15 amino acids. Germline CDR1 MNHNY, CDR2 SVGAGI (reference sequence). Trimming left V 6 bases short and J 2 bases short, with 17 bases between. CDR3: CASSSGAANTYEQYF. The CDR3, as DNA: TGTGCCAGCAGCTCCGGGGCGGCAAACACCTACGAGCAGTACTTC.

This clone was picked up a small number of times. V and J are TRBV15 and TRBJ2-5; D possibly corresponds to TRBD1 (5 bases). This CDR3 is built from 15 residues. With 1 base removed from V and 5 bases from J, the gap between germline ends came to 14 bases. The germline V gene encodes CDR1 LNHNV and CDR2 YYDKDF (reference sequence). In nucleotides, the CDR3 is TGTGCCACCAGCAGAGTTCAGGGCAACGGGGAGACCCAGTACTTC. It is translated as CATSRVQGNGETQYF.

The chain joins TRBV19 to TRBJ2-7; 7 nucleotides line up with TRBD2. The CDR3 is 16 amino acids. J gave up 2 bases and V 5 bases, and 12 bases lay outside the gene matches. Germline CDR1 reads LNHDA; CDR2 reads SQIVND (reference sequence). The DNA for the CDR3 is TGTGCCAGTAGTCCCCCCTCGGGAGGCGCCACCTACGAGCAGTACTTC. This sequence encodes CASSPPSGGATYEQYF.

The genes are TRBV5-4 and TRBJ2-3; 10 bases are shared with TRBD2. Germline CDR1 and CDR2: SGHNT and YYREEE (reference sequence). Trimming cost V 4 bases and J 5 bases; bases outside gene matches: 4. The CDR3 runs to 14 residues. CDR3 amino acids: CASSQRGGQDTQYF. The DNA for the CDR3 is TGTGCCAGCAGCCAGCGGGGGGGACAAGATACGCAGTATTTT.

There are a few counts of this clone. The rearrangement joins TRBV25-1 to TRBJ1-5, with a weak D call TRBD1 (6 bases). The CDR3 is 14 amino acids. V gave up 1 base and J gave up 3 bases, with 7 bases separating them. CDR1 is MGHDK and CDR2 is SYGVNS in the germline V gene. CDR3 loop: CASSESGVNQPQHF. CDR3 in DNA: TGTGCCAGCAGTGAATCAGGGGTCAATCAGCCCCAGCATTTT.

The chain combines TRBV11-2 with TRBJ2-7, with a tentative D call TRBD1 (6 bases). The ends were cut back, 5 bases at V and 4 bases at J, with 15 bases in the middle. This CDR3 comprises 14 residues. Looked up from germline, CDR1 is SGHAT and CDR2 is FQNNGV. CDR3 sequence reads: CASSLRDIGYEQYF. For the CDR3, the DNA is TGTGCCAGCAGCCTCCGGGACATAGGGTACGAGCAGTACTTC.

CDR3 nucleotides: TGTGCCAGCAGCCTCTCCAGGGGAGTTGGTACTGAAGCTTTCTTT. Translated: CASSLSRGVGTEAFF. The chain carries TRBV9 and TRBJ1-1; perhaps TRBD1 as D (6 bases). V gave up 4 bases and J gave up 5 bases, with 18 bases separating them. This CDR3 is 15 amino acids long. Looked up from germline, CDR1 is SGDLS and CDR2 is YYNGEE.

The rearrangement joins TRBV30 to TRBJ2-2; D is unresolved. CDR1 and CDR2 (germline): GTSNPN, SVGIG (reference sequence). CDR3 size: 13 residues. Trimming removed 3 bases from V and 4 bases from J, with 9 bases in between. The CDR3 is CAWRKGGTGELFF. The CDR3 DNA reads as TGTGCCTGGAGGAAAGGCGGCACCGGGGAGCTGTTTTTT.

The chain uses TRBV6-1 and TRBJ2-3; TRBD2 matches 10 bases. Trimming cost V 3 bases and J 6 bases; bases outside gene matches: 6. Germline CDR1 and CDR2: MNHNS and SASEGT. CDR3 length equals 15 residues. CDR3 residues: CASSESSGGPDTQYF. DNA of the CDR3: TGTGCCAGCAGTGAGTCTAGCGGGGGACCTGATACGCAGTATTTT.

This chain's CDR3 is CASSPSGTSLQTQYF. CDR3 DNA: TGTGCCAGCAGCCCCTCCGGGACTAGCCTACAGACCCAGTACTTC. V is TRBV7-3 and J is TRBJ2-5; 9 nucleotides align to TRBD2. This CDR3 has 15 residues. Looked up from germline, CDR1 is SGHTA and CDR2 is FQGTGA. Losses at the gene ends were 5 bases for V and 6 bases for J; bases not matched to a gene: 10.

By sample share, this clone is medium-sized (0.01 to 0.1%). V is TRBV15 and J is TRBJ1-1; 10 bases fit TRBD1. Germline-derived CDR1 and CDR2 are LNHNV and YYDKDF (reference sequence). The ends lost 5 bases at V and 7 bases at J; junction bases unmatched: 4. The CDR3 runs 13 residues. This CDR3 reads CATSRGQGGEAFF. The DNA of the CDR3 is TGTGCCACCAGCCGAGGACAGGGGGGTGAAGCTTTCTTT.